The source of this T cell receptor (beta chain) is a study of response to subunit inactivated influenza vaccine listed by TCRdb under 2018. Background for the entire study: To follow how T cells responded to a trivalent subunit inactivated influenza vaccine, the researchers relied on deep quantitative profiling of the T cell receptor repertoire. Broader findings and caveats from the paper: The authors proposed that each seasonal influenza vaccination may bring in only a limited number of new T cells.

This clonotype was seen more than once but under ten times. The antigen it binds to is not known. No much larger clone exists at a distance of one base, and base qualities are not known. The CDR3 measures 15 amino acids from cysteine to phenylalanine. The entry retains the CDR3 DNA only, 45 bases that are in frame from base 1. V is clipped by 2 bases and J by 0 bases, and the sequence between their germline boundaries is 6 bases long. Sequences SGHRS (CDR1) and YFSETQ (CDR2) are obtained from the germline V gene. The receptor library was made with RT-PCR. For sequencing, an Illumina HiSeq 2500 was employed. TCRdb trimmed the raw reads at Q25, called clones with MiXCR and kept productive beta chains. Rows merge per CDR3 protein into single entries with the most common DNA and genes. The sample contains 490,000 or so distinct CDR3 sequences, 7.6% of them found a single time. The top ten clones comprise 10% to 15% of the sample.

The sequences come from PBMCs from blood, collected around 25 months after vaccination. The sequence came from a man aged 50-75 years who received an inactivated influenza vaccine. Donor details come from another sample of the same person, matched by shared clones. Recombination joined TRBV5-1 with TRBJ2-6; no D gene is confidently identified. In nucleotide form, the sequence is TGCGCCAGCAGCTTCCCAGGCTCTGGGGCCAACGTCCTGACTTTC. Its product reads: CASSFPGSGANVLTF. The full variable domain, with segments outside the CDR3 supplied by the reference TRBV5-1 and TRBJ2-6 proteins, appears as KAGVTQTPRYLIKTRGQQVTLSCSPISGHRSVSWYQQTPGQGLQFLFEYFSETQRNKGNFPGRFSGRQFSNSRSEMNVSTLELGDSALYLCASSFPGSGANVLTFGAGSRLTVL.